There are many counts of the clone carrying this TCR beta chain. Its antigen is as yet unknown. Mismatch with germline at one junction end may stem from a read error. This specimen belongs to a study of identical twins. Unique molecular identifiers were present on the cDNA, and a universal primer site came from template switching. TCRdb called the 5' RACE reads again in MiXCR, with one record for every CDR3 protein. Altogether around 690,000 distinct CDR3 sequences are present, less than 25% being singletons, with the ten largest covering around 4.4%. CDR1 is SGHRS, CDR2 YFSETQ, per germline. This CDR3 region has 14 residues. Study-level points and caveats: Model-predicted out-of-frame TCR alpha sharing fell below observed values in monozygotic twins.

A further study also used this sample, focusing on T cells expressing NK-cell markers. As that study records: HCMV specificity was not established for the expanded NKG2C+ T cell clones.

The sample consisted of PBMCs. The source is a woman between 18 and 29 years old in good health. V is TRBV5-1 and J is TRBJ2-3; D perhaps matches TRBD2 (5 bases). The CDR3 region has the DNA TGTGCCAGCAGCTTAGGCGGGCGCACAGATACGCAGTATTTT. Protein: CASSLGGRTDTQYF.